This is a list of T cell receptor beta chains from one sample in a study of blood T cell repertoires in COVID-19. Sequenced by immunoSEQ multiplex PCR; TCRdb stores in-frame clones only, minus some. Among 350,000 or so clones listed, 92% were seen once. Sequencing was carried out using PBMCs or T cells enriched from blood (not recorded which). All receptors come from a woman in her 30s who had recovered from COVID-19. Both conserved end residues are part of each CDR3. Fields, in order: D gene, J gene, clone size, V gene, CDR3 DNA, CDR3 protein. D genes are given only for firm matches. For some rows the clone size is stated as once, few or many, or as a class when expanded; others skip it.

>TRBD1|TRBJ2-7|few|TRBV13
TGTGCCAGCAGCTTGGGGACAGGGCTCTACGAGCAGTACTTC
CASSLGTGLYEQYF
>-|TRBJ1-3|-|TRBV28
TGTGCCAGCTCCCTCAGAAATCGAAACACCATATATTTT
CASSLRNRNTIYF
>-|TRBJ2-7|few|TRBV7-8
TGTGCCAGCAGGGGGCGCCTGAGCCACGAGCAGTACTTC
CASRGRLSHEQYF
>TRBD1|TRBJ2-7|-|TRBV29-1
TGCAGCGTTGATGGCAGGGGGACAGGCGAGCAGTACTTC
CSVDGRGTGEQYF
>TRBD2|TRBJ2-7|-|TRBV5-6
TGTGCCAGCAGCTTGTTCGGACTAGCGGGGGACTACGAGCAGTACTTC
CASSLFGLAGDYEQYF
>TRBD1|TRBJ2-7|-|TRBV6-5
TGTGCCACCACCCTTCGACAGGGTCGGGACGAGCAGTACTTC
CATTLRQGRDEQYF
>-|TRBJ1-1|-|TRBV21-1
TGTGCCAGCAGCAAAGAAGGCAGACTGGTCACTGAAGCTTTCTTT
CASSKEGRLVTEAFF
>-|TRBJ2-5|-|TRBV9
TGTGCCAGCAGCGTAGGGGGGCGAGAGACCCAGTACTTC
CASSVGGRETQYF
>-|TRBJ2-3|once|TRBV19
TGTGCCAGTAACCTGGGCGCGGGACGGAGCACAGATACGCAGTATTTT
CASNLGAGRSTDTQYF
>TRBD1|TRBJ1-2|once|TRBV7-9
TGTGCCAGCAGCTTAAGTTCAGGACAGGGTTTATATGGCTACACCTTC
CASSLSSGQGLYGYTF
>TRBD1|TRBJ2-1|-|TRBV28
TGTGCCAGCAGCCCGGGACAGGGGTACAATGAGCAGTTCTTC
CASSPGQGYNEQFF
>-|TRBJ1-1|-|TRBV10-3
TGTGCCATCGGTTTCGCGGAGAACACTGAAGCTTTCTTT
CAIGFAENTEAFF
>-|TRBJ1-1|once|TRBV5-1
TGCGCCAGCAGCTTTTGGACTGCGAACACTGAAGCTTTCTTT
CASSFWTANTEAFF
>-|TRBJ1-1|-|TRBV3-1/TRBV3-2
TGTGCCAGCAGCCAAGAAGGCGGCAGACAAGCTTTCTTT
CASSQEGGRQAFF
>-|TRBJ2-7|-|TRBV27
TGTGCCAGCAGTTTGGGCAGGGCCTACGAGCAGTACTTC
CASSLGRAYEQYF
>-|TRBJ2-5|-|TRBV15
TGTGCCACCAGAGCGGAGGGGGCGGGAGAGACCCAGTACTTC
CATRAEGAGETQYF
>TRBD1|TRBJ1-6|-|TRBV7-9
TGTGCCAGCAGCTTTACCGGGACAGACTATAATTCACCCCTCCACTTT
CASSFTGTDYNSPLHF
>-|TRBJ1-1|-|TRBV19
TGTGCCAGTAGAGGGCGGGAGAACACTGAAGCTTTCTTT
CASRGRENTEAFF
>TRBD2|TRBJ2-1|-|TRBV3-1/TRBV3-2
TGTGCCAGCAGCCAAGTTTTACTAGCGGGCTATGAGCAGTTCTTC
CASSQVLLAGYEQFF
>-|TRBJ1-3|-|TRBV5-4
TGTGCCAGCACTACACAGGGTACAAGAAACACCATATATTTT
CASTTQGTRNTIYF